This TCR beta chain comes out of a study of T cells in Graves' hyperthyroidism and ophthalmopathy (dated by TCRdb to 2018 to 2020). Describing the broader study: Peripheral blood was sampled at the time of initial diagnosis, prior to any treatment. The 75 to 100 discovery patients were randomly split 7:3 into training and test sets. The paper describes TCR Vbeta CDR3 sequencing of 140 or so peripheral blood samples, made up of about 41 ophthalmopathy patients, approximately 73 hyperthyroidism patients and some 17 progressor patients. Once sampling was done, hyperthyroidism patients were given methimazole at a starting dose of 30 mg daily, whereas ophthalmopathy patients were given high-dose intravenous methylprednisolone. Prospective prediction of ophthalmopathy was tested in an independent validation cohort consisting of 18 to 20 hyperthyroidism patients and approximately 16 patients who later progressed to ophthalmopathy. TCR V-J signatures able to tell the groups apart were searched for in a discovery cohort of about a hundred patients, of whom more than 40 had Graves' ophthalmopathy and some 60 had stable Graves' hyperthyroidism. In about 6 Graves' hyperthyroidism patients, the study also compared T-cell repertoires from thyroid tissue with T-cell repertoires from blood. What the research found in general, with its limitations: In validation, progression to ophthalmopathy was predicted by the model with more than 65% sensitivity and 72.22% specificity, a median of approximately 6.5 months before onset. Sample size was not statistically predetermined, and blinding of investigators to group allocation was not performed. A model built on a 13 V-J signature distinguished ophthalmopathy from stable hyperthyroidism, reaching roughly 88% sensitivity and 81.08% specificity in cross-validation and 80%/75% in testing. Most expanded thyroid clonotypes (frequency above 0.001) were also detected in blood, suggesting blood repertoires may reflect thyroid immune responses.

The TCR beta CDR3 regions were amplified from the RNA transcripts. For the first round of RT-PCR on the TCR CDR3, the HTBI primer set was used together with the Qiagen OneStep RT-PCR kit. Libraries were constructed in a second round of multiplex PCR, after which size selection and purification were carried out. Libraries were sequenced paired-end with 100 bp reads on an Illumina HiSeq2000. Per the original workflow: Raw data were processed with SOAPnuke, discarding reads with adapters, uncalled bases, mean Phred below 15, or no exact constant-primer or identifier match. COPE v1.2.5 was used to merge the high-quality paired reads, and each unique nucleotide sequence was defined as a clonotype. Clonotypes were aligned to IMGT TRBV, TRBD and TRBJ reference segments using MiTCR v1.1. Analysis was restricted to V-J combinations with a frequency above 0.0001, which covered approximately 99% of repertoires. A TCS score was defined as the ratio of F50 (clonal expansion) to E x V (chaos), with BLOSUM62-based TCRdist applied between CDR3 peptides within each V-J. Welch's t-statistics and random forest reduced roughly 500 V-J features to fewer than 15, which were used in a naive Bayes classifier (R e1071). TCRdb handled the public reads itself, with Q25 trimming in fastp and clone calling in MiXCR, and kept productive beta chains. All rows with the same CDR3 protein become a single entry with the most common DNA and genes. TCRdb's processing, not the study's, gives the V and J calls here. Present in this sample are about 400,000 distinct CDR3 sequences, roughly 15% of which were seen just once. The ten biggest clones cover 13% of the sample.

Ophthalmopathy patients had moderately to severely active disease, with a Clinical Activity Score of 3 or more, a NOSPECS grade of 4 or more, and a disease duration of less than 3 months. Patients with uncontrolled infections, other autoimmune diseases, pregnancy or lactation were excluded. Diagnoses were established on the basis of clinical symptoms, serum thyroxine and TRAb, thyroid ultrasound, and orbital computed tomography. PBMCs were isolated from 7.5 to 10 ml of fresh peripheral blood by Ficoll-Paque density gradient centrifugation. Total RNA was extracted using Trizol reagent, and RNA quality was assessed on an Agilent 2100 Bioanalyzer. This clonotype has more than one count but fewer than ten. Its antigen remains unidentified. There are no base qualities to consult, and no much larger clone falls within one base. The germline V gene gives CDR1 as SGDLS and CDR2 as YYNGEE. From cysteine to phenylalanine, the CDR3 is 19 amino acids long. Of all the DNA, just the CDR3 is kept, 57 bases in frame from base 1. V and J are trimmed by 0 bases and 0 bases, and the gene matches miss 12 bases of the junction.

The sequenced sample consisted of blood. The source is a man between 18 and 35 years old with Graves' ophthalmopathy. The chain joins TRBV9 to TRBJ2-1; a stretch of 7 junction bases matches TRBD2. The DNA is TGTGCCAGCAGCGTAGAGGCGGCGGGAGCCCTCCTCTCCTACAATGAGCAGTTCTTC. This is translated as CASSVEAAGALLSYNEQFF.